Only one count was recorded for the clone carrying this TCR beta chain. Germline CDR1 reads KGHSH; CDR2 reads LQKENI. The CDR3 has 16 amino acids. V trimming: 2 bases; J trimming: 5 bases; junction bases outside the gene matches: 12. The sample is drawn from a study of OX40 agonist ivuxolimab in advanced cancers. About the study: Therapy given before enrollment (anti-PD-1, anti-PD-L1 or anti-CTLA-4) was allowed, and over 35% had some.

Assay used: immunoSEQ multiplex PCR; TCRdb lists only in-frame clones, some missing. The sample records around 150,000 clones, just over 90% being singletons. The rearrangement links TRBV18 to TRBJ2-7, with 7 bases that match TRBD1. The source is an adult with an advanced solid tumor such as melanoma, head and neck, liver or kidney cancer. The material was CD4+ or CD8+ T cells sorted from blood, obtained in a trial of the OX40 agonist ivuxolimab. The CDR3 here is CASSPRGQAPAHEQYF. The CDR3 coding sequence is TGTGCCAGCTCACCAAGGGGGCAGGCACCGGCCCACGAGCAGTACTTC.